This passage covers 8 T cell receptor beta chains from one sample sequenced in a study of blood T cell repertoires in COVID-19. Measured with immunoSEQ multiplex PCR; TCRdb has only the in-frame clones, and not every one. The sample yields 300,000 to 450,000 clones, 70% to 90% seen once. The specimen was peripheral blood. The receptor set was obtained from a woman aged 60-70 years with COVID-19, enrolled during active disease.

J is TRBJ2-7 and V is TRBV18, with a weak D call TRBD2 (6 bases). The CDR3 has 14 residues. Per germline, CDR1 KGHSH and CDR2 LQKENI. Trimming took 1 base from V and 5 from J, leaving 12 bases between them. The chain's CDR3 is CASSPQGRQDEQYF. The DNA of the CDR3 is TGTGCCAGCTCACCACAGGGGAGGCAAGACGAGCAGTACTTC. Complete variable domain (other parts from reference TRBV18 and TRBJ2-7): NAGVMQNPRHLVRRRGQEARLRCSPMKGHSHVYWYRQLPEEGLKFMVYLQKENIIDESGMPKERFSAEFPKEGPSILRIQQVVRGDSAAYFCASSPQGRQDEQYFGPGTRLTVT.

J is TRBJ1-5 and V is TRBV7-2, with D possibly being TRBD1 (5 bases). Between the trimmed V and J ends, which lost 5 bases and 6 bases, there was a span of 14 bases. CDR1 is SGHTA and CDR2 is FQGNSA in the germline V gene. The CDR3 runs 14 residues. The CDR3 reads CASSTRTGGQPQHF. The DNA of the CDR3 is TGTGCCAGCAGCACCCGGACGGGGGGTCAGCCCCAGCATTTT.

The rearrangement uses TRBV2 and TRBJ2-7; TRBD2 aligns across 8 bases. The CDR3 sequence is 14 residues long. Per germline, CDR1 SNHLY and CDR2 FYNNEI. The V and J ends lost 11 bases and 3 bases, in that order; junction bases with no gene match: 12. The CDR3 reads CASSRGGPLYEQYF. The CDR3 bases are TGTGCCTCCTCCCGGGGGGGTCCTCTCTACGAGCAGTACTTC.

The chain joins TRBV28 to TRBJ2-2; 7 bases match TRBD1. CDR3 length: 16 residues. Germline CDR1 reads MDHEN; CDR2 reads SYDVKM. V dropped 5 bases and J dropped 4; count of bases not matched to a gene: 10. The CDR3 is CASSRLGAGGTGELFF. The DNA of the CDR3 is TGTGCCAGCAGTCGCCTGGGGGCAGGGGGCACCGGGGAGCTGTTTTTT.

The chain couples TRBV4-2 to TRBJ1-5, with a possible D match to TRBD1 (5 bases). Trimming left V 0 bases short and J 4 bases short, with 19 bases between. The CDR3 totals 18 residues. CDR1 and CDR2 from the germline V gene are LGHNA and YNFKEQ. The chain's CDR3 is CASSQDEAGFFGNQPQHF. The CDR3 region has the DNA TGTGCCAGCAGCCAAGATGAGGCAGGGTTTTTTGGAAATCAGCCCCAGCATTTT.

This rearrangement joins TRBV5-1 to TRBJ1-1; 7 bases align to TRBD1. CDR3 size: 15 residues. CDR1 and CDR2 from the germline V gene are SGHRS and YFSETQ. Unmatched junction bases numbered 5, after V lost 0 bases and J lost 3 bases. The DNA for the CDR3 is TGCGCCAGCAGCTTGGAGGGGACAGAATACACTGAAGCTTTCTTT. It translates to CASSLEGTEYTEAFF.

CDR3 loop: CASTPSTENNSPLHF. As DNA, the CDR3 is TGTGCCAGTACGCCTTCGACAGAGAATAATTCACCCCTCCACTTT. The gene calls are TRBV19 and TRBJ1-6; a possible D gene is TRBD1 (5 bases). This CDR3 is 15 amino acids long. Trimming shortened V by 7 bases and J by 5 bases, and 15 bases separated the two germline ends. Germline V gives CDR1 LNHDA, CDR2 SQIVND (reference sequence).

This clone showed up just once. The chain is built from TRBV6-1 and TRBJ2-6; D is ambiguous. The CDR3 covers 17 residues. Trimming cost V 4 bases and J 1 base, with 14 bases left between them. Germline CDR1 MNHNS, CDR2 SASEGT. The CDR3 nucleotides read TGTGCCAGCAGTGGTCAGCCTCCGAGGTCTGGGGCCAACGTCCTGACTTTC. Translated: CASSGQPPRSGANVLTF.